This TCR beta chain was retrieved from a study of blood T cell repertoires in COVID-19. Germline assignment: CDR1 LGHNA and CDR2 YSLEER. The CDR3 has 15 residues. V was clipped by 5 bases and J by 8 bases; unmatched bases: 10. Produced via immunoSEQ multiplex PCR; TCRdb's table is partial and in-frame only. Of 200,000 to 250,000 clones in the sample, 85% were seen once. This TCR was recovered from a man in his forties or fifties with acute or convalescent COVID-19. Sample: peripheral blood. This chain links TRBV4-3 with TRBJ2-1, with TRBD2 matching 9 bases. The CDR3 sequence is CASSFSGGQTDEQFF. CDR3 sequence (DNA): TGCGCCAGCAGCTTTAGCGGGGGCCAGACGGATGAGCAGTTCTTC.